Listed here are 27 T cell receptor beta chains from one sample, sequenced in a study of shared clonotypes between healthy human individuals. Using immunoSEQ multiplex PCR, the repertoire was profiled, and TCRdb retains in-frame clones only, with some absent. The sample includes 2 million to 2.5 million clones, roughly 95% seen only once; the top ten take over 0.1%. Sequencing was carried out using naive CD4+ T cells sorted from blood. Subset denoted: CD45RA+ positively selected. The origin of the receptors is a young man in good health.

The chain recombines TRBV13 with TRBJ2-1; the match to TRBD2 covers 9 bases. The germline V gene encodes CDR1 PRHDT and CDR2 FYEKMQ (reference sequence). The CDR3 runs to 19 residues. The V segment lost 1 base and the J segment 8 bases; nucleotides outside the gene matches: 18. CDR3 in amino acids: CASSLVTPLSSGSSHEQFF. CDR3 nucleotides: TGTGCCAGCAGCTTAGTAACCCCCTTGAGTAGCGGGAGCAGCCATGAGCAGTTCTTC.

The chain has TRBV7-2 and TRBJ2-3; unclear D gene. V gave up 2 bases and J gave up 4 bases, with 7 bases separating them. In germline, CDR1 is SGHTA, CDR2 FQGNSA. This CDR3 contains 13 residues. The CDR3 region is CASSLQSPDTQYF. CDR3 sequence (DNA): TGTGCCAGCAGCTTACAGAGCCCAGATACGCAGTATTTT.

This clone came up once. The chain employs TRBV4-1 and TRBJ2-1; the match to TRBD1 covers 11 bases. The CDR3 is made up of 16 amino acids. J lost 9 bases, V lost 0 bases, and 7 bases had no gene match. CDR1 is MGHRA and CDR2 is YSYEKL in the germline V gene. The CDR3 sequence is CASSQEGTGGIVEQFF. In DNA form, the CDR3 reads TGCGCCAGCAGCCAAGAGGGGACAGGGGGGATAGTTGAGCAGTTCTTC.

V usage is TRBV6-1 and J usage is TRBJ2-1; 12 bases match TRBD2. CDR3 size: 20 residues. V gave up 2 bases and J gave up 0 bases; unmatched junction bases: 11. Looked up from germline, CDR1 is MNHNS and CDR2 is SASEGT. The CDR3: CASSELVWLAGGSSYNEQFF. CDR3 nucleotide sequence: TGTGCCAGCAGTGAATTAGTTTGGCTAGCGGGGGGGAGCTCCTACAATGAGCAGTTCTTC.

Of note for this clone: The same CDR3 can be traced to other DNA sequences in this sample. In nucleotides, the CDR3 is TGTGCCTGGAGTGCAAGTAGGAACACTGAAGCTTTCTTT. As protein: CAWSASRNTEAFF. The rearrangement joins TRBV30 to TRBJ1-1, with no clear D. Germline V CDR1 and CDR2: GTSNPN, SVGIG (reference sequence). The CDR3 contains 13 residues. Trimming took off 1 base at V and 1 base at J, with 7 bases between the two ends.

This clone was observed a handful of times. The gene calls are TRBV2 and TRBJ2-5; no definite D call. Germline V lookup: CDR1 SNHLY, CDR2 FYNNEI. The V and J ends lost 3 bases and 0 bases respectively, with 8 bases between them. The CDR3 has 14 residues. CDR3 sequence: CASSEDAYQETQYF. DNA for the CDR3: TGTGCCAGCAGTGAGGACGCGTACCAAGAGACCCAGTACTTC.

The rearrangement links TRBV19 to TRBJ2-1, with D possibly TRBD2 on 5 matching bases. Per germline, CDR1 LNHDA and CDR2 SQIVND (reference sequence). The CDR3 extends over 15 amino acids. Trimming took 4 bases from V and 5 from J, leaving 15 bases between them. This chain's CDR3 is CASSTEGRNHNEQFF. The CDR3 coding sequence is TGTGCCAGTAGTACTGAGGGCCGCAATCACAATGAGCAGTTCTTC.

V gene TRBV5-1 combines with J gene TRBJ2-5, with 7 bases that match TRBD1. Germline V gene data show CDR1 as SGHRS and CDR2 as YFSETQ. CDR3 length: 16 residues. The junction had 6 bases not matched to a gene; V was cut back by 1 base and J by 0 bases. CDR3 bases: TGCGCCAGCAGCTTGTCCGTGACAGGGAACCAAGAGACCCAGTACTTC. Translation: CASSLSVTGNQETQYF.

V gene TRBV5-4 combines with J gene TRBJ1-4; D not resolved. Germline CDR1 and CDR2: SGHNT and YYREEE (reference sequence). V shed 0 bases and J shed 7 bases, with 10 bases lying between them. This CDR3 region has 14 residues. In DNA form, the CDR3 reads TGTGCCAGCAGCTTGGACGGAAGGAGTGAAAAACTGTTTTTT. Its translation is CASSLDGRSEKLFF. The full variable domain, its missing parts supplied by reference TRBV5-4 and TRBJ1-4, is ETGVTQSPTHLIKTRGQQVTLRCSSQSGHNTVSWYQQALGQGPQFIFQYYREEENGRGNFPPRFSGLQFPNYSSELNVNALELDDSALYLCASSLDGRSEKLFFGSGTQLSVL.

This chain links TRBV5-1 with TRBJ1-4, with a tentative D call TRBD1 (6 bases). Trimming removed 0 bases from V and 7 bases from J, with 16 bases in between. The CDR3 runs to 16 residues. The germline V gene has CDR1 SGHRS and CDR2 YFSETQ. The CDR3 reads CASSLEPTGMSEKLFF. In nucleotides, the CDR3 is TGCGCCAGCAGCTTGGAACCAACAGGGATGAGTGAAAAACTGTTTTTT.

The V gene is TRBV15, the J gene TRBJ2-1; 7 bases align to TRBD2. J gave up 1 base and V 0 bases, and 3 bases lay outside the gene matches. The CDR3 is 16 amino acids. Germline CDR1 and CDR2: LNHNV and YYDKDF (reference sequence). CDR3 sequence: CATSRDLLASYNEQFF. CDR3 nucleotides: TGTGCCACCAGCAGAGATCTACTAGCGTCCTACAATGAGCAGTTCTTC.

V and J are TRBV19 and TRBJ2-2, with 11 positions matching TRBD1. V trimming: 11 bases; J trimming: 4 bases; junction bases outside the gene matches: 6. This CDR3 has 14 residues. Germline CDR1 LNHDA, CDR2 SQIVND (reference sequence). In DNA form, the CDR3 reads TGTGCCGGGAGGACAGGGGGCGGCACCGGGGAGCTGTTTTTT. Its protein product is CAGRTGGGTGELFF.

This chain connects TRBV30 to TRBJ2-2; D is uncertain. The CDR3 sequence is 14 residues long. V was trimmed by 3 bases and J by 4 bases, leaving 12 bases between them. The germline V gene encodes CDR1 GTSNPN and CDR2 SVGIG (reference sequence). The CDR3 is CAWRGVSLTGELFF. The CDR3 region has the DNA TGTGCCTGGAGAGGAGTCAGCCTCACCGGGGAGCTGTTTTTT.

The chain is built from TRBV6-6 and TRBJ2-5; D unresolved. Germline loops: CDR1 MNHNY, CDR2 SVGAGI (reference sequence). There are 16 residues in the CDR3. V lost 5 bases to trimming and J lost 1 base, with 17 bases between them. CDR3 amino acids: CASSAPRKHVQETQYF. The CDR3 DNA sequence: TGTGCCAGCAGTGCACCCAGGAAACATGTCCAAGAGACCCAGTACTTC.

This chain connects TRBV30 to TRBJ2-1; the match to TRBD1 covers 7 bases. The CDR3 has 13 amino acids. After removal of 0 bases from V and 5 bases from J, the junction contained 1 base not matched to a gene. The germline V gene encodes CDR1 GTSNPN and CDR2 SVGIG (reference sequence). Here the CDR3 DNA reads TGTGCCTGGAGTGTGGGGACAGACAATGAGCAGTTCTTC. Translation: CAWSVGTDNEQFF.

CDR3 bases: TGTGCCAGCAGCCAAGAGCGGACAGGGCGGTTTAGTGGTGGGGTGACCTACGAGCAGTACTTC. Translated, it gives CASSQERTGRFSGGVTYEQYF. The genes are TRBV4-2 and TRBJ2-7, with TRBD1 matching 8 bases. The germline V gene has CDR1 LGHNA and CDR2 YNFKEQ. V shed 0 bases, J shed 2 bases, and the junction held 21 bases outside the gene matches. The CDR3 extends over 21 amino acids.

The rearrangement joins TRBV2 to TRBJ1-2; D is uncertain. The V end lost 3 bases, the J end lost 5 bases, and 7 bases lay between the germline ends. The V gene's germline CDR1 is SNHLY and CDR2 FYNNEI. The CDR3 has 12 amino acids. Here the CDR3 reads CASSETWYGYTF. CDR3 DNA sequence: TGTGCCAGCAGTGAGACGTGGTATGGCTACACCTTC.

This chain uses TRBV2 with TRBJ2-2, with 10 bases fitting TRBD2. V lost 8 bases, J lost 5 bases, and 11 bases stayed unmatched. Germline V gene sequence: CDR1 SNHLY, CDR2 FYNNEI. The length of the CDR3 is 16 residues. CDR3 in DNA: TGTGCCAGCCAGCCACCGGGACTAGCGTCGACCGGGGAGCTGTTTTTT. As protein: CASQPPGLASTGELFF.

The chain has TRBV15 and TRBJ2-3; 9 bases are shared with TRBD1. From germline, CDR1 is LNHNV and CDR2 YYDKDF (reference sequence). The V and J ends lost 1 base and 2 bases, in that order; junction bases with no gene match: 7. The CDR3 loop spans 17 amino acids. The CDR3 protein is CATSRAQGAFLTDTQYF. DNA for the CDR3: TGTGCCACCAGCAGAGCACAGGGGGCGTTTCTCACAGATACGCAGTATTTT.

The V call is TRBV7-2, the J call TRBJ2-7; D is perhaps TRBD1 or TRBD2 (5 bases each). The germline CDR1 and CDR2 sequences are SGHTA and FQGNSA. V was pared by 4 bases and J by 0 bases, with 16 bases between. The CDR3 has 16 amino acids. CDR3 region: CASSSEFWDRSYEQYF. The DNA of the CDR3 is TGTGCCAGCAGCTCAGAGTTTTGGGACCGCTCCTACGAGCAGTACTTC.

The CDR3: CASSFGGTGVGEKLFF. The CDR3 region has the DNA TGTGCCAGCAGCTTCGGAGGGACAGGGGTAGGCGAAAAACTGTTTTTT. This sequence joins TRBV5-4 and TRBJ1-4, with 10 positions matching TRBD1. Germline CDR1 reads SGHNT; CDR2 reads YYREEE (reference sequence). The CDR3 totals 16 residues. Trimming at V came to 2 bases and at J to 8 bases, leaving 9 bases not matched to a gene.

This sequence joins TRBV6-1 and TRBJ2-3; D tentatively reads TRBD1 or TRBD2 (5 bases each). CDR3 length: 16 residues. Germline CDR1 MNHNS, CDR2 SASEGT. V was shortened by 2 bases and J by 0 bases, with 12 bases between the two germline ends. CDR3 loop: CASSENGGSSTDTQYF. CDR3 sequence (DNA): TGTGCCAGCAGTGAAAATGGGGGATCTAGCACAGATACGCAGTATTTT.

The chain employs TRBV6-6 and TRBJ2-1, with 8 bases that match TRBD1. V lost 6 bases and J lost 5; bases outside the gene matches: 9. The CDR3 extends over 15 amino acids. The V gene's germline CDR1 is MNHNY and CDR2 SVGAGI (reference sequence). CDR3 coding DNA: TGTGCCAGCAGGAACAGGGGGGACGAACACAATGAGCAGTTCTTC. This gives the protein CASRNRGDEHNEQFF.

This chain connects TRBV5-4 to TRBJ2-1; D ambiguous. Germline V gene sequence: CDR1 SGHNT, CDR2 YYREEE (reference sequence). V lost 1 base and J 0 bases, leaving 11 bases between the germline ends. This CDR3 comprises 16 residues. The CDR3 DNA sequence: TGTGCCAGCAGCTTGTTTGGCTGGAGCTCCTACAATGAGCAGTTCTTC. It is translated as CASSLFGWSSYNEQFF.

This CDR3 reads CASSAGLAWSEQFF. CDR3 bases: TGTGCCAGCAGTGCCGGACTAGCTTGGAGCGAGCAGTTCTTC. The rearrangement uses TRBV2 and TRBJ2-1; the match to TRBD2 covers 8 bases. Losses at the gene ends were 4 bases for V and 10 bases for J; bases not matched to a gene: 9. The CDR3 has 14 amino acids. The germline gives CDR1 SNHLY, CDR2 FYNNEI.

The V call is TRBV5-4, the J call TRBJ1-2; D gene uncertain. Trimming left V 0 bases short and J 10 bases short, with 13 bases between. The germline V gene has CDR1 SGHNT and CDR2 YYREEE (reference sequence). This CDR3 has 13 amino acids. Here the CDR3 reads CASSLAGGPAYTF. The CDR3 DNA sequence: TGTGCCAGCAGCTTGGCCGGCGGGCCGGCCTACACCTTC.

The genes are TRBV4-1 and TRBJ1-6, with D unclear. With 0 bases removed from V and 5 bases from J, the gap between germline ends came to 11 bases. This CDR3 is 16 amino acids long. Germline V gene lookup returns CDR1 MGHRA and CDR2 YSYEKL. The chain's CDR3 is CASSQEGGSHNSPLHF. DNA for the CDR3: TGCGCCAGCAGCCAAGAAGGAGGGTCCCATAATTCACCCCTCCACTTT.